This is a list of T cell receptor beta chains from one sample in a study of T cell clones after liver transplantation. Sequencing was performed with immunoSEQ multiplex PCR; in TCRdb, only in-frame clones are kept and a portion is missing. Of around 71,000 clones in the sample, about 80% were seen once. The sample in question was CD4+ T cells from blood, obtained 12 months after liver transplant. The receptors were sampled from a human patient who received a liver transplant. Some T cells may arise from the graft donor. Both conserved end residues are part of each CDR3. The D gene is left open where the match is weak. Size values are once, few and many counts, or a class for expanded clones, and some rows have none.

J: TRBJ2-1; size: few; V: TRBV19; D: TRBD2; length: 13; DNA: TGTGCCAGTACGAAGCGGGATCACAATGAGCAGTTCTTC; CDR3: CASTKRDHNEQFF
J: TRBJ2-3; size: few; V: TRBV4-1; D: TRBD2; length: 18; DNA: TGCGCCAGCAGCCCAAACCGGGGCGGGAGGGTCTATGCAGATACGCAGTATTTT; CDR3: CASSPNRGGRVYADTQYF
J: TRBJ2-3; size: NA; V: TRBV15; D: TRBD1; length: 16; DNA: TGTGCCACCAGCAGGGGCAGGGGGCTCGGCACAGATACGCAGTATTTT; CDR3: CATSRGRGLGTDTQYF
J: TRBJ2-1; size: NA; V: TRBV2; D: TRBD2; length: 17; DNA: TGTGCCAGCAGCCCCCCAAGGCTAGCGGACTCCTACAATGAGCAGTTCTTC; CDR3: CASSPPRLADSYNEQFF
J: TRBJ1-2; size: NA; V: TRBV19; D: NA; length: 16; DNA: TGTGCCAGTAGTATTGCAGTGACTTCCTATCAAGGGGGCTACACCTTC; CDR3: CASSIAVTSYQGGYTF
J: TRBJ1-1; size: few; V: TRBV5-1; D: NA; length: 14; DNA: TGCGCCAGCAGCTTGGACCTCGCGGAAACTGAAGCTTTCTTT; CDR3: CASSLDLAETEAFF
J: TRBJ2-4; size: NA; V: TRBV7-9; D: NA; length: 14; DNA: TGTGCCAGCAGCCGCGCGGAAGCCAAAAACATTCAGTACTTC; CDR3: CASSRAEAKNIQYF
J: TRBJ2-7; size: NA; V: TRBV2; D: TRBD2; length: 15; DNA: TGTGCCAGCAGTGCGGAGGGACTAGCATTCTACGAGCAGTACTTC; CDR3: CASSAEGLAFYEQYF
J: TRBJ1-2; size: NA; V: TRBV5-4; D: NA; length: 14; DNA: TGTGCCAGCAGCTCCGGACGGGAAGACTATGGCTACACCTTC; CDR3: CASSSGREDYGYTF
J: TRBJ1-2; size: NA; V: TRBV5-1; D: NA; length: 13; DNA: TGCGCCAGCAGCATTGGACAAAGGTATGGCTACACCTTC; CDR3: CASSIGQRYGYTF
J: TRBJ2-3; size: once; V: TRBV5-1; D: TRBD1; length: 15; DNA: TGCGCCAGCAGCTTGGTCCCAGGCAGGGGGGATACGCAGTATTTT; CDR3: CASSLVPGRGDTQYF
J: TRBJ2-5; size: NA; V: TRBV5-1; D: NA; length: 14; DNA: TGCGCCAGCAGCTCCGGACCCCCTCAAGAGACCCAGTACTTC; CDR3: CASSSGPPQETQYF
J: TRBJ2-3; size: NA; V: TRBV5-4; D: TRBD1; length: 16; DNA: TGTGCCAGCAGCTTGAATACCGGGACAGGCACAGATACGCAGTATTTT; CDR3: CASSLNTGTGTDTQYF
J: TRBJ1-3; size: NA; V: TRBV19; D: NA; length: 15; DNA: TGTGCCAGTAGTATAGCCCGGTCGGCCGGAAACACCATATATTTT; CDR3: CASSIARSAGNTIYF
J: TRBJ1-1; size: NA; V: TRBV4-1; D: NA; length: 17; DNA: TGCGCCAGCAGCCAAGGGGGCTGGGACACGGGACTAACTGAAGCTTTCTTT; CDR3: CASSQGGWDTGLTEAFF
J: TRBJ1-5; size: NA; V: TRBV18; D: NA; length: 15; DNA: TGTGCCAGCTCACCAGCAGCGTATAGCAATCAGCCCCAGCATTTT; CDR3: CASSPAAYSNQPQHF
J: TRBJ2-7; size: NA; V: TRBV5-1; D: NA; length: 18; DNA: TGCGCCAGCAGCTTGGAGGAGTGGGGCCAGGGGGGAGGTTACGAGCAGTACTTC; CDR3: CASSLEEWGQGGGYEQYF
J: TRBJ2-7; size: NA; V: TRBV7-7; D: TRBD1; length: 15; DNA: TGTGCTAGCAGCTCACCTGGGACAGCGTCCTACGAGCAGTACTTC; CDR3: CASSSPGTASYEQYF
J: TRBJ1-3; size: once; V: TRBV28; D: TRBD1; length: 17; DNA: TGTGCCAGCAGCCCTACCGGGACAGGGTTATCTGGAAACACCATATATTTT; CDR3: CASSPTGTGLSGNTIYF
J: TRBJ2-1; size: NA; V: TRBV9; D: NA; length: 16; DNA: TGTGCCAGCAGCCCGCACGCGGGAACCTCCTACAATGAGCAGTTCTTC; CDR3: CASSPHAGTSYNEQFF
J: TRBJ2-7; size: NA; V: TRBV15; D: TRBD1; length: 14; DNA: TGTGCCACCAGCAGACCGGGACAGGGGGACGAGCAGTACTTC; CDR3: CATSRPGQGDEQYF
J: TRBJ2-5; size: few; V: TRBV5-1; D: NA; length: 16; DNA: TGCGCCAGCAGCTTGGGACAGATTCACTTACAAGAGACCCAGTACTTC; CDR3: CASSLGQIHLQETQYF
J: TRBJ2-3; size: NA; V: TRBV19; D: TRBD2; length: 18; DNA: TGTGCCAGTAGTTTAAGAAGGCTAGCGGGCTTCTTGGGGGATACGCAGTATTTT; CDR3: CASSLRRLAGFLGDTQYF
J: TRBJ2-7; size: NA; V: TRBV18; D: NA; length: 13; DNA: TGTGCCAGCTCACCGCAGGCAGGGGACGAGCAGTACTTC; CDR3: CASSPQAGDEQYF
J: TRBJ2-2; size: NA; V: TRBV19; D: NA; length: 13; DNA: TGTGCCAGTATTGCCAGGAACACCGGGGAGCTGTTTTTT; CDR3: CASIARNTGELFF
J: TRBJ2-7; size: NA; V: TRBV5-5; D: NA; length: 14; DNA: TGTGCCAGCAGCTTGGTTGTGGGGTCCTACGAGCAGTACTTC; CDR3: CASSLVVGSYEQYF
J: TRBJ2-7; size: NA; V: TRBV7-2; D: NA; length: 16; DNA: TGTGCCAGCAGCTCACAGGGTGCGGGAGCTATCGTCCAGCAGTACTTC; CDR3: CASSSQGAGAIVQQYF
J: TRBJ1-2; size: few; V: TRBV11-1; D: TRBD1; length: 13; DNA: TGTGCCAGCAGCTTCCAGGGGGCGGATGGCTACACCTTC; CDR3: CASSFQGADGYTF
J: TRBJ2-7; size: NA; V: TRBV4-1; D: TRBD1; length: 16; DNA: TGCGCCAGCAGCCAAAACCCCGGGACAGGGGTCTACGAGCAGTACTTC; CDR3: CASSQNPGTGVYEQYF
J: TRBJ1-2; size: NA; V: TRBV10-1; D: NA; length: 13; DNA: TGCGCCAGCAGTGAGCAGCAGGAAAATGGCTACACCTTC; CDR3: CASSEQQENGYTF
J: TRBJ2-2; size: NA; V: TRBV29-1; D: TRBD2; length: 14; DNA: TGCAGCGTTGTTGCGGGAGGGGGTTCCGGGGAGCTGTTTTTT; CDR3: CSVVAGGGSGELFF
J: TRBJ2-4; size: NA; V: TRBV29-1; D: NA; length: 13; DNA: TGCAGCGTTGGGGAGTCGGGCAAAAACATTCAGTACTTC; CDR3: CSVGESGKNIQYF
J: TRBJ2-3; size: NA; V: TRBV11-2; D: TRBD2; length: 16; DNA: TGTGCCAGCAGCTTAGATCTCGGACTAGCGGGGGATACGCAGTATTTT; CDR3: CASSLDLGLAGDTQYF
J: TRBJ2-1; size: once; V: TRBV6-1; D: TRBD2; length: 15; DNA: TGTGCCAGCATCCCCCTTGGACTAGCGTGGAATGAGCAGTTCTTC; CDR3: CASIPLGLAWNEQFF
J: TRBJ1-1; size: NA; V: TRBV10-3; D: NA; length: 14; DNA: TGTGCCATTCGGGAAAGGGGGGCGAACACTGAAGCTTTCTTT; CDR3: CAIRERGANTEAFF
J: TRBJ2-7; size: few; V: TRBV28; D: TRBD2; length: 17; DNA: TGTGCCAGCAGTTTAGGGTCGGCTAGCGGGAGTTCCTACGAGCAGTACTTC; CDR3: CASSLGSASGSSYEQYF
J: TRBJ2-5; size: once; V: TRBV18; D: TRBD2; length: 14; DNA: TGTGCCAGCTCACCCCCCGGGAGGAAGGAGACCCAGTACTTC; CDR3: CASSPPGRKETQYF
J: TRBJ2-6; size: few; V: TRBV11-2; D: NA; length: 18; DNA: TGTGCCAGCAGCTTAGGAGGAAAGGGAAACTCTGGGGCCAACGTCCTGACTTTC; CDR3: CASSLGGKGNSGANVLTF
J: TRBJ1-1; size: NA; V: TRBV5-1; D: NA; length: 16; DNA: TGCGCCAGCAGCCCCACTGATTTAAGACTGAACACTGAAGCTTTCTTT; CDR3: CASSPTDLRLNTEAFF
J: TRBJ1-2; size: NA; V: TRBV11-2; D: NA; length: 13; DNA: TGTGCCAGCAGCTTAGTGGGAGCTATTGGCTACACCTTC; CDR3: CASSLVGAIGYTF
J: TRBJ1-4; size: NA; V: TRBV19; D: NA; length: 15; DNA: TGTGCCAGTAGCCTGCCAAGGTCGGGGGGTGAAAAACTGTTTTTT; CDR3: CASSLPRSGGEKLFF
J: TRBJ2-7; size: NA; V: TRBV4-1; D: TRBD1; length: 15; DNA: TGCGCCAGCAGCCGCGGACAGGGTATATTCTACGAGCAGTACTTC; CDR3: CASSRGQGIFYEQYF
J: TRBJ2-7; size: NA; V: TRBV30; D: NA; length: 13; DNA: TGTGCCTGGAATTCTGGCAACTCCTACGAGCAGTACTTC; CDR3: CAWNSGNSYEQYF
J: TRBJ1-1; size: once; V: TRBV6-6; D: TRBD1; length: 14; DNA: TGTGCCAGCAGTGCGGGGACAGCACTACCTGAAGCTTTCTTT; CDR3: CASSAGTALPEAFF
J: TRBJ2-1; size: NA; V: TRBV5-1; D: NA; length: 13; DNA: TGCGCCAGCAGCCGGGAAGGGTTCAATGAGCAGTTCTTC; CDR3: CASSREGFNEQFF
J: TRBJ2-1; size: NA; V: TRBV11-2; D: NA; length: 16; DNA: TGTGCCAGCAGCTTAGATACGGGGGCAGCCTACAATGAGCAGTTCTTC; CDR3: CASSLDTGAAYNEQFF
J: TRBJ2-7; size: NA; V: TRBV27; D: NA; length: 15; DNA: TGTGCCAGCAGTTTAGCCGGCCGGCACGGGAACGAGCAGTACTTC; CDR3: CASSLAGRHGNEQYF
J: TRBJ2-7; size: NA; V: TRBV13; D: TRBD1; length: 16; DNA: TGTGCCAGCAGCTACCTAGGGGGACAGGGATGGTACGAGCAGTACTTC; CDR3: CASSYLGGQGWYEQYF
J: TRBJ2-1; size: once; V: TRBV7-9; D: NA; length: 13; DNA: TGTGCCAGCAGCTTAGCGGAAGGTAATGAGCAGTTCTTC; CDR3: CASSLAEGNEQFF
J: TRBJ2-2; size: NA; V: TRBV5-4; D: NA; length: 15; DNA: TGTGCCAGCAGCTTTGGGGGTCCGAACACCGGGGAGCTGTTTTTT; CDR3: CASSFGGPNTGELFF
J: TRBJ2-7; size: NA; V: TRBV7-2; D: NA; length: 16; DNA: TGTGCCAGCACCCCCTGGGTAGGTGGGTCGAAAGACGAGCAGTACTTC; CDR3: CASTPWVGGSKDEQYF